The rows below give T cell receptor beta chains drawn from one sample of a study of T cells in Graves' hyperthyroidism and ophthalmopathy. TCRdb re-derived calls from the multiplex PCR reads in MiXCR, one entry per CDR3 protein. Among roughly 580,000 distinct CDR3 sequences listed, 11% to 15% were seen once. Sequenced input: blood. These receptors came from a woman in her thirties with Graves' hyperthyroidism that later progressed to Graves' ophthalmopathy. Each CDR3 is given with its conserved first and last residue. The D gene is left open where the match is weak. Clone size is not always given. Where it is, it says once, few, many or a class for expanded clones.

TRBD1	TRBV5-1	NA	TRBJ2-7	CASSLMDRGPNYEQYF	TGCGCCAGCAGTCTTATGGACAGGGGGCCAAACTACGAGCAGTACTTC
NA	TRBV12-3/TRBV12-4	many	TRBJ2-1	CASILDWANEQFF	TGTGCCAGCATTCTAGACTGGGCAAATGAGCAGTTCTTC
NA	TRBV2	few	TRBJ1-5	CASSEDVNQPQHF	TGTGCCAGCAGTGAAGACGTGAATCAGCCCCAGCATTTT
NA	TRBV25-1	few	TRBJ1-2	CASSELADRSYTF	TGTGCCAGCAGTGAATTGGCAGATAGGAGCTACACCTTC
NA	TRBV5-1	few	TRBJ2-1	CASSPTEEEQFF	TGCGCCAGCAGCCCGACAGAGGAAGAGCAGTTCTTC
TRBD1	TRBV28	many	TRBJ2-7	CASSSPRDRGPTYEQYF	TGTGCCAGCAGTTCGCCGCGGGACAGGGGCCCCACCTACGAGCAGTACTTC
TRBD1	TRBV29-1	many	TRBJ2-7	CSVEMTGIYEQYF	TGCAGCGTTGAAATGACAGGGATCTACGAGCAGTACTTC
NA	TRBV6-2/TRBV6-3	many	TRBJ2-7	CASNPGLQAYEQYF	TGTGCCAGCAATCCGGGACTTCAAGCCTACGAGCAGTACTTC
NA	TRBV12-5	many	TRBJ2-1	CASGLGQTQDEQFF	TGTGCTAGTGGTTTAGGCCAGACTCAGGATGAGCAGTTCTTC
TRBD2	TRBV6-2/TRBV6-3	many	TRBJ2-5	CASSYSLAGGGQETQYF	TGTGCCAGCAGTTACTCCCTAGCGGGAGGGGGGCAAGAGACCCAGTACTTC
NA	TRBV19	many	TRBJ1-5	CASSIADRGPQPQHF	TGTGCCAGTAGTATAGCGGATAGGGGTCCTCAGCCCCAGCATTTT
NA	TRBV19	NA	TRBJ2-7	CASSISTGPGYEQYF	TGTGCCAGTAGTATAAGTACAGGGCCGGGCTACGAGCAGTACTTC
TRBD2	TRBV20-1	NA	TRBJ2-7	CSASRDYSYEQYF	TGCAGTGCTAGCCGGGACTACAGCTACGAGCAGTACTTC
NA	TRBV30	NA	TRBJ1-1	CAWQGFTEAFF	TGTGCCTGGCAAGGGTTCACTGAAGCTTTCTTT
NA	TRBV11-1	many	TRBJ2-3	CASSFGVNTQYF	TGTGCCAGCAGCTTTGGGGTAAATACGCAGTATTTT
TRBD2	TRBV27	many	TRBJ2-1	CASRRTRTSGSHVYNEQFF	TGTGCCAGCAGACGCACACGGACTAGCGGGAGCCACGTTTACAATGAGCAGTTCTTC
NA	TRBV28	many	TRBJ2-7	CASSLTREYEQYF	TGTGCCAGCAGTTTGACCAGGGAATACGAGCAGTACTTC
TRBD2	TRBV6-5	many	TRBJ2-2	CASSYGSGNGNTGELFF	TGTGCCAGCAGTTATGGTAGCGGGAACGGTAACACCGGGGAGCTGTTTTTT
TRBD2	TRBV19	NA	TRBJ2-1	CASDPGPGAGEAFGAYNEQFF	TGTGCCAGCGATCCGGGGCCCGGGGCGGGAGAGGCCTTCGGGGCCTACAATGAGCAGTTCTTC
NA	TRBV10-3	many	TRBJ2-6	CATSGANVLTF	TGTGCCACCTCTGGGGCCAACGTCCTGACTTTC
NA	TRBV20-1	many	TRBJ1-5	CSARDTSNQPQHF	TGCAGTGCCAGGGACACTAGCAATCAGCCCCAGCATTTT
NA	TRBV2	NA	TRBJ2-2	CASSEVRLSSTGELFF	TGTGCCAGCAGTGAAGTTAGACTCTCGAGCACCGGGGAGCTGTTTTTT
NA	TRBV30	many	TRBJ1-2	CASLNSDRIFYGYTF	TGTGCCTCCTTGAATTCGGACAGAATCTTCTATGGCTACACCTTC
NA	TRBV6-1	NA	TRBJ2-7	CPSSDNSRGADEQYF	TGTCCCAGCAGCGATAACTCCAGGGGCGCGGACGAGCAGTACTTC
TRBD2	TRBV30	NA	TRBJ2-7	CAWSAEAGYGYEQYF	TGTGCCTGGAGTGCAGAAGCGGGATATGGCTACGAGCAGTACTTC
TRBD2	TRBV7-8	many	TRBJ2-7	CASSLLAGGGYEQYF	TGTGCCAGCAGCTTACTCGCGGGAGGAGGTTACGAGCAGTACTTC
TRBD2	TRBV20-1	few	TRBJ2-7	CSSGGLVSEQYF	TGCAGTTCCGGGGGACTAGTAAGCGAGCAGTACTTC
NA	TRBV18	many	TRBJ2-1	CASSPGTAEYNEQFF	TGTGCCAGCTCACCAGGAACGGCGGAATACAATGAGCAGTTCTTC
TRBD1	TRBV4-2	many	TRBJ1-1	CASSQAHQGAAEAFF	TGTGCCAGCAGCCAGGCACATCAGGGGGCCGCTGAAGCTTTCTTT
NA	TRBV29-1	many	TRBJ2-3	CSVVVTTSTDTQYF	TGCAGCGTTGTTGTTACAACTAGCACAGATACGCAGTATTTT
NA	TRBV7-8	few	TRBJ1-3	CASSSSDGNTIYF	TGTGCCAGCAGCTCGTCTGATGGAAACACCATATATTTT
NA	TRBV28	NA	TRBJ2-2	CASSWENLPGELFF	TGTGCCAGCAGTTGGGAGAACTTACCCGGGGAGCTGTTTTTT
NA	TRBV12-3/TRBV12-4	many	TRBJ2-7	CASNLGGPSYEQYF	TGTGCCAGCAATTTAGGCGGCCCCTCCTACGAGCAGTACTTC
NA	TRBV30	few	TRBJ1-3	CAWFKDSRSGNTIYF	TGTGCCTGGTTTAAGGACAGCCGCTCTGGAAACACCATATATTTT
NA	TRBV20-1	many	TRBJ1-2	CSARVTANYGYTF	TGCAGTGCTAGAGTAACAGCTAACTATGGCTACACCTTC
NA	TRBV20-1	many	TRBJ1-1	CSARDLALNTEAFF	TGCAGTGCTAGAGATCTCGCCCTGAACACTGAAGCTTTCTTT
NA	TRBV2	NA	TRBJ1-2	CASSEGSRGFNYGYTF	TGTGCCAGCAGTGAGGGTTCAAGGGGCTTCAACTATGGCTACACCTTC
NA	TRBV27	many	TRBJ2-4	CASSTTRGIQYF	TGTGCCAGCAGCACGACTAGGGGCATTCAGTACTTC
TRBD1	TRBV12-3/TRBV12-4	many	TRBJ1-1	CASRTGGGITEAFF	TGTGCCAGCAGAACAGGGGGCGGGATCACTGAAGCTTTCTTT
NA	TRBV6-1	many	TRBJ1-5	CASGTGTPWANQPQHF	TGTGCCAGTGGAACCGGGACACCTTGGGCAAATCAGCCCCAGCATTTT
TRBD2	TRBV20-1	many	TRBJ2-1	CSARDSASGLYNEQFF	TGCAGTGCTAGAGATTCGGCTAGCGGGCTATACAATGAGCAGTTCTTC
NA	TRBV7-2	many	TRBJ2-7	CASSLGPSNEQYF	TGTGCCAGCAGCTTAGGACCTAGTAACGAGCAGTACTTC
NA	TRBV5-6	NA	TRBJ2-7	CASSPAFPGAGEQYF	TGTGCCAGCTCACCAGCTTTCCCGGGGGCGGGCGAGCAGTACTTC
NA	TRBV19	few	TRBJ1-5	CATRPRYDQPQHF	TGTGCAACTAGGCCCAGGTATGATCAGCCCCAGCATTTT
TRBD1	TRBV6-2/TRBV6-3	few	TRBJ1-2	CASSFDRDSYGYTF	TGTGCCAGTTCCTTCGACAGGGACTCCTATGGCTACACCTTC
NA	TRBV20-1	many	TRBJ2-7	CSATPSGSYEQYF	TGCAGTGCCACCCCCTCGGGATCCTACGAGCAGTACTTC
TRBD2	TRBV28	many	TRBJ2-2	CAIPSTTSGSTGELFF	TGTGCCATCCCATCAACGACTAGCGGGAGCACCGGGGAGCTGTTTTTT
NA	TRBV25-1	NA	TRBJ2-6	CASSEYARDGFANVLTF	TGTGCCAGCAGTGAATATGCCAGGGATGGGTTTGCCAACGTCCTGACTTTC
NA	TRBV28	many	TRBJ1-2	CASSFGGNYGYTF	TGTGCCAGCAGTTTCGGGGGAAACTATGGCTACACCTTC
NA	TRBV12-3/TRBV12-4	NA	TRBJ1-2	CASSPREGRYGYTF	TGTGCCAGCAGTCCCCGAGAGGGACGGTATGGCTACACCTTC
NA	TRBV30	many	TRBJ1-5	CAWRGGQFQPQHF	TGTGCCTGGAGGGGAGGACAGTTTCAGCCCCAGCATTTT
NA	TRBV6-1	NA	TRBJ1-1	CASRSGAVTEAFF	TGTGCCAGCAGATCGGGGGCGGTGACTGAAGCTTTCTTT
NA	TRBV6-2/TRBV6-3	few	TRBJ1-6	CASSTPENSPLHF	TGTGCCAGCAGTACCCCCGAGAATTCACCCCTCCACTTT